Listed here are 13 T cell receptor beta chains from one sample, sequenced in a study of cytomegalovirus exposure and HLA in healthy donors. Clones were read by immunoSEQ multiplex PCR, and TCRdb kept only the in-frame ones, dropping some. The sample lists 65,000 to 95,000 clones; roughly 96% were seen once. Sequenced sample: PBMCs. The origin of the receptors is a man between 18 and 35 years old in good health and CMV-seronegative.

The CDR3 here is CASKKGQGANTEAFF. CDR3 DNA sequence: TGTGCCAGCAAGAAAGGACAGGGGGCGAACACTGAAGCTTTCTTT. This rearrangement joins TRBV2 to TRBJ1-1, with 11 positions matching TRBD1. Trimming took 7 bases from V and 1 from J; bases not matched to a gene: 5. Germline lookup yields CDR1 SNHLY and CDR2 FYNNEI. The CDR3 is 15 residues long.

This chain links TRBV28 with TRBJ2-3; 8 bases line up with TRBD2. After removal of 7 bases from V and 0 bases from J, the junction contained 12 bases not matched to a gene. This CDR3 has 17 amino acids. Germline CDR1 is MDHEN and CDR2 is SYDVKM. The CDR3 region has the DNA TGTGCCAGCAAGAACGGGGCGGGGGGTCCTAGCACAGATACGCAGTATTTT. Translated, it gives CASKNGAGGPSTDTQYF.

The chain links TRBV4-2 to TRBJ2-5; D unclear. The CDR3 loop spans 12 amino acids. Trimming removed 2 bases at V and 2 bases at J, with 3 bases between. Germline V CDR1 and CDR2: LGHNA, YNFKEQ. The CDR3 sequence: CASSQSQETQYF. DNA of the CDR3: TGTGCCAGCAGCCAATCTCAAGAGACCCAGTACTTC.

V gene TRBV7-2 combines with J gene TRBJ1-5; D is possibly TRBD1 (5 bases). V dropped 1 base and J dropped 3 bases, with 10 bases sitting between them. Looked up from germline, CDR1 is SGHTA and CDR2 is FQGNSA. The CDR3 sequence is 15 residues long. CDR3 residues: CASSLEPGSNQPQHF. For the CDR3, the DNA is TGTGCCAGCAGCTTAGAGCCAGGGTCCAATCAGCCCCAGCATTTT.

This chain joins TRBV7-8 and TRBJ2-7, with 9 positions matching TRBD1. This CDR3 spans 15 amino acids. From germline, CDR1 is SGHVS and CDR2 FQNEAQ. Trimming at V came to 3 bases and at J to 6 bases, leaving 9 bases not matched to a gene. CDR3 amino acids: CASSFHRGPSFEQYF. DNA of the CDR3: TGTGCCAGCAGCTTCCACAGGGGGCCTTCGTTCGAGCAGTACTTC. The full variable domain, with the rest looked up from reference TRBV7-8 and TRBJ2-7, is GAGVSQSPRYKVAKRGQDVALRCDPISGHVSLFWYQQALGQGPEFLTYFQNEAQLDKSGLPSDRFFAERPEGSVSTLKIQRTQQEDSAVYLCASSFHRGPSFEQYFGPGTRLTVT.

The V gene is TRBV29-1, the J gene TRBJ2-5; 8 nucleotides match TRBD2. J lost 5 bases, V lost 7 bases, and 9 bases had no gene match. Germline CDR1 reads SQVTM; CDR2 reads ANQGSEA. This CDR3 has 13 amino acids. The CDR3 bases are TGCAGCGCCGCCGGGACTAGTGGGGAGACCCAGTACTTC. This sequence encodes CSAAGTSGETQYF.

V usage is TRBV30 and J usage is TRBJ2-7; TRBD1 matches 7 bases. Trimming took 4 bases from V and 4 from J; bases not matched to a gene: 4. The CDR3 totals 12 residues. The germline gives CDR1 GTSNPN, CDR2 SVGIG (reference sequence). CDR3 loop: CAWTDRQYEQYF. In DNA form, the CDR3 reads TGTGCCTGGACGGACAGGCAATACGAGCAGTACTTC.

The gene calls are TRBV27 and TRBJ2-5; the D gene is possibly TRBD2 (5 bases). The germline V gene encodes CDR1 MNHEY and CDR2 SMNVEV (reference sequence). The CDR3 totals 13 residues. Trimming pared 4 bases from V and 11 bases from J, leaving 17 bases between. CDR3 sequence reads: CASSYDRAGEQYF. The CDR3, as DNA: TGTGCCAGCAGTTACGACCGGGCCGGGGAGCAGTACTTC.

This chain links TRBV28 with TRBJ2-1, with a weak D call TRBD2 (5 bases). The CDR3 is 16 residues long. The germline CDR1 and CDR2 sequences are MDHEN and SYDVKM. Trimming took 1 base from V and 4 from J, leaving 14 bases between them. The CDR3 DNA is TGTGCCAGCAGTTTATCGGGAATTGGGTCGTACAATGAGCAGTTCTTC. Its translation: CASSLSGIGSYNEQFF.

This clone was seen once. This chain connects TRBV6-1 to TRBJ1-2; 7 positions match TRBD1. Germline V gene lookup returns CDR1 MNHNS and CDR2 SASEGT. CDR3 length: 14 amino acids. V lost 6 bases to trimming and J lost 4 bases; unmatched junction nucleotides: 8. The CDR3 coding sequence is TGTGCCAGCAGCACCACGGCAGGGGGCTATGGCTACACCTTC. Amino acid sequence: CASSTTAGGYGYTF.

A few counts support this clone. CDR3 sequence: CASSYSSGEQYF. The CDR3 nucleotides read TGTGCCAGCAGTTACTCGTCAGGGGAGCAGTACTTC. The chain has TRBV6-5 and TRBJ2-7; D possibly corresponds to TRBD1 (5 bases). The CDR3 totals 12 residues. Germline CDR1 and CDR2: MNHEY and SVGAGI. Trimming shortened V by 0 bases and J by 7 bases, and 7 bases separated the two germline ends.

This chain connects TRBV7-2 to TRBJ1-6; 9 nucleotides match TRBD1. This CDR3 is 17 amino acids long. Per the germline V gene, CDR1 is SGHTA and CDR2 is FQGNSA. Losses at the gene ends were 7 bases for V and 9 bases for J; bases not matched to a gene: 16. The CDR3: CASTQGTGTGSSSPLHF. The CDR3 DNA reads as TGTGCCAGCACCCAAGGGACCGGGACAGGGTCAAGTTCACCCCTCCACTTT.

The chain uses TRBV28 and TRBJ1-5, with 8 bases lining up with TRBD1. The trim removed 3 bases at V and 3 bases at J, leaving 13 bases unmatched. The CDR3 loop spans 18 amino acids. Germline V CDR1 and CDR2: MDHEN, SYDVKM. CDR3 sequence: CASSFPRQGPPDNQPQHF. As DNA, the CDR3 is TGTGCCAGCAGTTTCCCCAGACAGGGGCCACCTGACAATCAGCCCCAGCATTTT.